This T cell receptor (beta chain) was identified during a study of CD8 T cells in Susac syndrome. Deletions cut 0 bases from V and 3 bases from J, with 12 bases between. This CDR3 has 15 amino acids. Germline values: CDR1 MNHEY, CDR2 SMNVEV (reference sequence). Reverse transcription of about 0.5 to 1 ug RNA was carried out with random hexamers. TCRdb reanalysed the immunoSEQ multiplex PCR reads using MiXCR and keeps one entry per CDR3 protein. The profile shows about 130,000 distinct CDR3 sequences, more than 90% of them singletons. This TCR derives from a human donor in good health. The sequencing input was CD4+ T cells from PBMCs. The chain carries TRBV27 and TRBJ2-7, with D unclear. The CDR3 region has the DNA TGTGCCAGCAGTTTATCGGCGACCTTCCTCTACGAGCAGTACTTC. Translating it yields CASSLSATFLYEQYF.